This T cell receptor (beta chain) was found in a study of blood T cell repertoires in COVID-19. V was clipped by 9 bases and J by 0 bases, with 11 bases between them. This CDR3 has 13 amino acids. CDR1 is LNHDA, CDR2 SQIVND, per germline (reference sequence). Generated by immunoSEQ multiplex PCR, the TCRdb table keeps only in-frame clones and is missing some. This table holds 150,000 to 200,000 clones, over 75% found once. The receptor was isolated from a man aged 50 to 60 who had recovered from COVID-19. Specimen: PBMCs or T cells enriched from blood (not recorded which). J is TRBJ1-1 and V is TRBV19, with D maybe TRBD1 (6 bases). CDR3 DNA sequence: TGTGCCAGCTTACAGGGCCTGAACACTGAAGCTTTCTTT. Protein product: CASLQGLNTEAFF.